Sequencing of this TCR beta chain was carried out in a study of blood T cells in healthy people across ages. Notes on the study in general: PBMC samples, being unsorted, prevented any conclusive comparison of naive and antigen-experienced cells.

Then a second PCR, running roughly 7 to 12 cycles, was carried out with a sample-barcoded 5' primer and a J-beta primer mix. TCRdb ran MiXCR on the 5' RACE reads and lists one entry per CDR3 protein. The sample yields approximately 850,000 distinct CDR3 sequences, about three fifths seen once. This clonotype was detected a few times. What it binds is unknown. Sequencing was performed on blood. The receptor's source is a man aged 25-40 years in good health.

CDR3 bases: TGTGCCAGCAGTTACCGGGGCCAAGAGACCCAGTACTTC. Its protein product is CASSYRGQETQYF. V usage is TRBV12-3 or TRBV12-4 and J usage is TRBJ2-5, with D tentatively TRBD2 (5 bases). Trimming shortened V by 4 bases and J by 1 base, and 7 bases separated the two germline ends. The CDR3 runs to 13 residues.